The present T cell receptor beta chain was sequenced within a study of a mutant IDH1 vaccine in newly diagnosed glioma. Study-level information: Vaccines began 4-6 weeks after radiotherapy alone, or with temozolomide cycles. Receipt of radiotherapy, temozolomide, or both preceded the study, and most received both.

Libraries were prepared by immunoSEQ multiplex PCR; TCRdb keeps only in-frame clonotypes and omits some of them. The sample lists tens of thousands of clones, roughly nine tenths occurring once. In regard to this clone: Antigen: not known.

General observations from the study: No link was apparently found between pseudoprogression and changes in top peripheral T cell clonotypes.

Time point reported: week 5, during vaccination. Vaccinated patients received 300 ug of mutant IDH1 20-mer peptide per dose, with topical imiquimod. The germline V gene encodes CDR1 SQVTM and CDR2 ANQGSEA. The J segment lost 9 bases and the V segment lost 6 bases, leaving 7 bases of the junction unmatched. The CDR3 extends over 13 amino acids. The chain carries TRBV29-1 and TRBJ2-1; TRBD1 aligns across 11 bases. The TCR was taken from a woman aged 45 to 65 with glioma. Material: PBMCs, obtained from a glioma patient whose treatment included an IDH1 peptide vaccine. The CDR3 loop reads CSVAGTGGGEQFF. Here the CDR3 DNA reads TGCAGCGTGGCCGGGACAGGGGGGGGTGAGCAGTTCTTC.